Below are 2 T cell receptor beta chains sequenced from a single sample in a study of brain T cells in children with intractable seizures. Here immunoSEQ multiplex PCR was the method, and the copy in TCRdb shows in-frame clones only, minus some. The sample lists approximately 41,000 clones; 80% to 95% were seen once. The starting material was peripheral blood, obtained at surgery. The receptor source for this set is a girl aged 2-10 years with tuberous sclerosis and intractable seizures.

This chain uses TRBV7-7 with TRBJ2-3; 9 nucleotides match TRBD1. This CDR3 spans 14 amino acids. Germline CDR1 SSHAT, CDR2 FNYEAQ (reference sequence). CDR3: CASGTGGATDTQYF. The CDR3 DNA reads TGTGCTAGCGGCACAGGGGGCGCGACGGATACGCAGTATTTT.

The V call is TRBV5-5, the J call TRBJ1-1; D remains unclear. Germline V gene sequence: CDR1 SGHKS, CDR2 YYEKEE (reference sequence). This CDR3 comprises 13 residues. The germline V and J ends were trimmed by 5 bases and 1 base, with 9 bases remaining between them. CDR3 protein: CASSHGQNTEAFF. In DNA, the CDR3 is TGTGCCAGCAGTCATGGTCAGAACACTGAAGCTTTCTTT.